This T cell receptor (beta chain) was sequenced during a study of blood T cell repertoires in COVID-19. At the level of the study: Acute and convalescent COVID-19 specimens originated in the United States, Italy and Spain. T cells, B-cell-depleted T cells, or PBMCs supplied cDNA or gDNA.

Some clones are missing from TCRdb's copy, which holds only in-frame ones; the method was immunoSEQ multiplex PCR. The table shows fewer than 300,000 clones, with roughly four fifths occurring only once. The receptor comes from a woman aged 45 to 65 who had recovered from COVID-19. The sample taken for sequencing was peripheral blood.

CDR3 DNA: TGTGCCAGCAGTGTGAGGCAGGCAGGGGAGCAGTACTTC. This codes for CASSVRQAGEQYF. The V call is TRBV2, the J call TRBJ2-7; D perhaps matches TRBD1 (5 bases). Germline CDR1 reads SNHLY; CDR2 reads FYNNEI. The CDR3 runs 13 residues. V dropped 4 bases and J dropped 7 bases, with 14 bases sitting between them. The entire variable domain, with the rest obtained from reference TRBV2 and TRBJ2-7, is as follows: EPEVTQTPSHQVTQMGQEVILRCVPISNHLYFYWYRQILGQKVEFLVSFYNNEISEKSEIFDDQFSVERPDGSNFTLKIRSTKLEDSAMYFCASSVRQAGEQYFGPGTRLTVT.